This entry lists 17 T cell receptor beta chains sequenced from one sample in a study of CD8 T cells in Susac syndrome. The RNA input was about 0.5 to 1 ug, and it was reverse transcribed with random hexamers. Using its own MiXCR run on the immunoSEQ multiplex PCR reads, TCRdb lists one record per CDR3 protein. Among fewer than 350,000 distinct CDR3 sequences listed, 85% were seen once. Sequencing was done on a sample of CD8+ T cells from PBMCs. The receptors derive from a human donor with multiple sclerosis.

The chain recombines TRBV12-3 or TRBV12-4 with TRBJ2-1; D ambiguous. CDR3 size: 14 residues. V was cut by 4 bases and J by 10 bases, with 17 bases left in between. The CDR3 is CASSSQTPYHEQFF. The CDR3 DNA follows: TGTGCCAGCAGTTCCCAGACTCCTTATCACGAGCAGTTCTTC.

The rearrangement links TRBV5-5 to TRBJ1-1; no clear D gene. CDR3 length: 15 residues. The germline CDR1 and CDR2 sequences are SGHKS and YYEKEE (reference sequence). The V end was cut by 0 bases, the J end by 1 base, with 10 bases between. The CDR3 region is CASSLAERGNTEAFF. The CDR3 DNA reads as TGTGCCAGCAGCTTGGCAGAGCGGGGGAACACTGAAGCTTTCTTT.

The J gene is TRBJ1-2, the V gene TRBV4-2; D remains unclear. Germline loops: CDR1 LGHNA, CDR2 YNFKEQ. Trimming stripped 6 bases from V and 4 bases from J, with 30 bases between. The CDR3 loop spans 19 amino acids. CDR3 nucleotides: TGTGCCAGCAGACAAACAACCCGACCCTGGAGCCTTTCTGGCTATGGCTACACCTTC. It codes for CASRQTTRPWSLSGYGYTF.

The CDR3 DNA is TGTGCCAGTAGTACTGGACCGAGACAGGCTGTCTCCTACAATGAGCAGTTCTTC. Translating it yields CASSTGPRQAVSYNEQFF. The chain carries TRBV19 and TRBJ2-1; D perhaps matches TRBD1 (6 bases). V lost 4 bases and J lost 0, with 19 bases in between. From germline, CDR1 is LNHDA and CDR2 SQIVND (reference sequence). This CDR3 has 18 residues.

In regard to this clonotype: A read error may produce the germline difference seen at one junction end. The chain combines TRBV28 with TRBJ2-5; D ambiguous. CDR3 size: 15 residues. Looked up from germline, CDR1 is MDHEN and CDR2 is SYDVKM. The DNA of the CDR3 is TGTGCCAGCGGTTTAAGGATACAGCCGCAAGAGACCCAGTACTTC. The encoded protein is CASGLRIQPQETQYF.

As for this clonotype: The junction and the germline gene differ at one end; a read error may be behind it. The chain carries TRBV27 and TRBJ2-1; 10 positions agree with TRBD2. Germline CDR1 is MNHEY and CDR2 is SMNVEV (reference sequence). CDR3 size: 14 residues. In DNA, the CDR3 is TGTGCCAGCACACTAGCGGGGCCCTACAATGAGCAGTTCTTT. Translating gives CASTLAGPYNEQFF.

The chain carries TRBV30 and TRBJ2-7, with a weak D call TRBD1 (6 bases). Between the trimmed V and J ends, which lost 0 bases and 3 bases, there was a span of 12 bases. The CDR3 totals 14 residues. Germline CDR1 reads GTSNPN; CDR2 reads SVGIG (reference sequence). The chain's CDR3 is CAWSVRARGYEQYF. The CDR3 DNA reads TGTGCCTGGAGTGTACGGGCCAGGGGCTACGAGCAGTACTTC.

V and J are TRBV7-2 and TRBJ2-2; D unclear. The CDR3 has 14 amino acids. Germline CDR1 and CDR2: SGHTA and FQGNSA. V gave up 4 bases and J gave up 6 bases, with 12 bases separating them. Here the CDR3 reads CASSYIPYSGELFF. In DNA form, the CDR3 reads TGTGCCAGCAGCTATATACCTTATTCCGGGGAGCTGTTTTTT.

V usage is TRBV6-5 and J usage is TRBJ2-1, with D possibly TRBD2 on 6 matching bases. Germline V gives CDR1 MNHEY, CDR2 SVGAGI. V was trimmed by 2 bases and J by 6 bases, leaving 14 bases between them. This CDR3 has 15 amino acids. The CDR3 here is CASSYTGTAPNEQFF. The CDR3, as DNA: TGTGCCAGCAGTTACACGGGGACTGCTCCCAATGAGCAGTTCTTC.

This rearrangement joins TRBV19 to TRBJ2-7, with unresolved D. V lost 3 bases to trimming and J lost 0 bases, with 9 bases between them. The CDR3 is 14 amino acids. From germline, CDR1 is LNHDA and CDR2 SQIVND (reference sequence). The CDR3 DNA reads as TGTGCCAGTAGTATCTTGGCGACCTCCTACGAGCAGTACTTC. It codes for CASSILATSYEQYF.

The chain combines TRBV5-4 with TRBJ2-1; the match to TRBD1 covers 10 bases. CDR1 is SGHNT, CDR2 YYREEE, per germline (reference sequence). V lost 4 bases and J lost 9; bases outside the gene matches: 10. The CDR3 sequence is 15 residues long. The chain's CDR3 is CASSVRDRGSGEQFF. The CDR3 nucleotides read TGTGCCAGCAGCGTACGGGACAGGGGTTCGGGTGAGCAGTTCTTC. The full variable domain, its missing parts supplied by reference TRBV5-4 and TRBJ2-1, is ETGVTQSPTHLIKTRGQQVTLRCSSQSGHNTVSWYQQALGQGPQFIFQYYREEENGRGNFPPRFSGLQFPNYSSELNVNALELDDSALYLCASSVRDRGSGEQFFGPGTRLTVL.

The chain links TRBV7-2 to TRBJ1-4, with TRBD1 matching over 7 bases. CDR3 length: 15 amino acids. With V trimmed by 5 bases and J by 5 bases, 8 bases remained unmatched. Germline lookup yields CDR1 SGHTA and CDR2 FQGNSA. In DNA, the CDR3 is TGTGCCAGCAGCATAACAGGGGACTTCAATGAAAAACTGTTTTTT. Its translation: CASSITGDFNEKLFF.

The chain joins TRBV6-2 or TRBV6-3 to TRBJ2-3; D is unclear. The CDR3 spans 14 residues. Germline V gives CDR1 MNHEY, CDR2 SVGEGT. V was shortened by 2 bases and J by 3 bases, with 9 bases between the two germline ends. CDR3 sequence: CASSYLAATDTQYF. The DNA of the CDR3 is TGTGCCAGCAGTTACCTGGCTGCAACAGATACGCAGTATTTT.

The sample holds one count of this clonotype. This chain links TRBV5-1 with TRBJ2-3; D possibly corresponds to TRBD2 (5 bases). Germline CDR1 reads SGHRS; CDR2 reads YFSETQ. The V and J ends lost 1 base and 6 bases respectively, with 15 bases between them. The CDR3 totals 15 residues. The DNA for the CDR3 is TGCGCCAGCAGCTTGACCCCGGTCGGGGTCGATACGCAGTATTTT. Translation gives CASSLTPVGVDTQYF.

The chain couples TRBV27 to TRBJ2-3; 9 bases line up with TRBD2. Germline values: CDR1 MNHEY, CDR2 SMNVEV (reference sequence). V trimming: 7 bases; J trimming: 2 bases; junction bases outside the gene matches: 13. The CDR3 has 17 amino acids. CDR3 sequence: CASKITWREGDTDTQYF. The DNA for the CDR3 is TGTGCCAGCAAGATAACATGGCGGGAGGGCGACACAGATACGCAGTATTTT.

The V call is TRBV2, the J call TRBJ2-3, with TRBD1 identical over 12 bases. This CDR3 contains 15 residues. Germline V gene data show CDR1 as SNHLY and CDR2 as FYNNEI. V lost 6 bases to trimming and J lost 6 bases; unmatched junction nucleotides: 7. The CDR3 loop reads CASRPGTGGLDTQYF. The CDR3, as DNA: TGTGCCAGCAGACCCGGGACAGGGGGCTTGGATACGCAGTATTTT.

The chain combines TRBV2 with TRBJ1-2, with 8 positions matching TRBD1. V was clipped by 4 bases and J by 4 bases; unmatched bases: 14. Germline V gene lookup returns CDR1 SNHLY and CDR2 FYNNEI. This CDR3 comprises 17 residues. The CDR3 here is CASSGYLMQGARYGYTF. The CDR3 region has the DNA TGTGCCAGCAGTGGGTACCTAATGCAGGGGGCTCGCTATGGCTACACCTTC.